The table lists the clone carrying this TCR beta chain with a count of one. Antigen specificity is unknown. The data were taken from a study of cytomegalovirus exposure and HLA in healthy donors. The study's findings and limits: An Asian-associated ancestry cluster reportedly showed fewer N-insertions than the approximately 650-donor mean in a later analysis.

Amplification used 60 Vbeta primers and 13 Jbeta primers. Generated by immunoSEQ multiplex PCR, the TCRdb table keeps only in-frame clones and is missing some. Among about 80,000 clones listed, approximately 79% were seen once. V dropped 5 bases and J dropped 4 bases, with 17 bases sitting between them. The germline V gene has CDR1 SGHTA and CDR2 FQGNSA. This CDR3 has 16 amino acids. The chain carries TRBV7-2 and TRBJ1-4; no clear D gene. Sequences were obtained from PBMCs. The receptor was derived from a human donor in good health. The CDR3 sequence: CASSGHRGGGNEKLFF. The CDR3 nucleotides read TGTGCCAGCAGCGGCCATCGTGGAGGTGGTAATGAAAAACTGTTTTTT. Variable domain in full (rest from reference TRBV7-2 and TRBJ1-4): GAGVSQSPSNKVTEKGKDVELRCDPISGHTALYWYRQSLGQGLEFLIYFQGNSAPDKSGLPSDRFSAERTGGSVSTLTIQRTQQEDSAVYLCASSGHRGGGNEKLFFGSGTQLSVL.